One sample yielded the 10 T cell receptor beta chains listed below, sequenced in a study of T cell responses to AZD1222 COVID-19 vaccine. Profiling relied on immunoSEQ multiplex PCR, and the TCRdb table lists in-frame clones only, not all of them. This sample has about 200,000 clones; approximately 90% occur once, and the top ten carry roughly 3.5%. The material sequenced was peripheral blood, taken 28 days after the second AZD1222 dose. The receptors come from an adult who received the AZD1222 COVID-19 vaccine.

The V and J genes are TRBV5-6 and TRBJ2-5, with 9 bases lining up with TRBD1. The junction had 7 bases not matched to a gene; V was cut back by 3 bases and J by 4 bases. The CDR3 is made up of 15 amino acids. Germline V gene lookup returns CDR1 SGHDT and CDR2 YYEEEE. The CDR3 DNA reads as TGTGCCAGCAGCTCTAGGACAGGGGAGCGAGAGACCCAGTACTTC. Encoded protein: CASSSRTGERETQYF.

Here the CDR3 reads CASSFNELEQFF. In DNA form, the CDR3 reads TGTGCCAGCAGTTTTAACGAACTTGAGCAGTTCTTC. This rearrangement joins TRBV12-3 or TRBV12-4 to TRBJ2-1; no clear D gene. V lost 3 bases, J lost 9 bases, and 9 bases lay in between. The CDR3 runs 12 residues.

This sequence joins TRBV3-1 (or the pseudogene TRBV3-2) and TRBJ2-7; D perhaps matches TRBD2 (5 bases). CDR3 length: 18 residues. Between the trimmed V and J ends, which lost 1 base and 7 bases, there was a span of 26 bases. Per germline, CDR1 LGHDT and CDR2 YNNKEL (reference sequence). DNA of the CDR3: TGTGCCAGCAGCCAAGTCCCCTCCCCCCGGGGTGGGTGGAGGGAGCAGTACTTC. Protein sequence: CASSQVPSPRGGWREQYF.

The chain uses TRBV2 and TRBJ1-1; D possibly corresponds to TRBD1 (5 bases). Trimming stripped 4 bases from V and 6 bases from J, with 12 bases between. The CDR3 has 13 amino acids. The germline V gene has CDR1 SNHLY and CDR2 FYNNEI. The CDR3 nucleotides are TGTGCCAGCAGTGGACAGCCCGGGGCTGAAGCTTTCTTT. It yields the protein CASSGQPGAEAFF.

The gene calls are TRBV28 and TRBJ1-2; 10 bases fit TRBD1. The CDR3 length is 16 residues. Germline loops: CDR1 MDHEN, CDR2 SYDVKM. V gave up 5 bases and J gave up 8 bases; unmatched junction bases: 14. Written as DNA, the CDR3 is TGTGCCAGCAGTCCGCGTCCCGGGACAGGGGAAGGGGGCTACACCTTC. Translation: CASSPRPGTGEGGYTF.

This sequence joins TRBV15 and TRBJ2-7, with 7 bases fitting TRBD1. Germline-derived CDR1 and CDR2 are LNHNV and YYDKDF (reference sequence). Unmatched junction bases numbered 7, after V lost 5 bases and J lost 0 bases. This CDR3 contains 15 residues. The DNA of the CDR3 is TGTGCCACCAGCCAAAACAGGGGCCCCTCCTACGAGCAGTACTTC. Its protein is CATSQNRGPSYEQYF. The variable domain in full, completed from reference TRBV15 and TRBJ2-7, reads DAMVIQNPRYQVTQFGKPVTLSCSQTLNHNVMYWYQQKSSQAPKLLFHYYDKDFNNEADTPDNFQSRRPNTSFCFLDIRSPGLGDTAMYLCATSQNRGPSYEQYFGPGTRLTVT.

This chain uses TRBV10-3 with TRBJ2-7; the match to TRBD1 covers 8 bases. CDR1 is ENHRY, CDR2 SYGVKD, per germline. The CDR3 consists of 14 residues. V dropped 3 bases and J dropped 4; count of bases not matched to a gene: 5. The CDR3 region is CAISEGRGLYEQYF. For the CDR3, the DNA is TGTGCCATCAGTGAAGGCAGGGGGCTTTACGAGCAGTACTTC.

The J gene is TRBJ1-3, the V gene TRBV28; TRBD1 is a possible D gene (6 bases). The CDR3 is made up of 15 amino acids. Germline CDR1 and CDR2: MDHEN and SYDVKM. V lost 2 bases and J 4 bases, leaving 12 bases between the germline ends. The chain's CDR3 is CASSLHRGGGNTIYF. The CDR3 nucleotides are TGTGCCAGCAGTTTACATCGGGGGGGCGGAAACACCATATATTTT.

The CDR3 DNA sequence: TGCAGTGCTAGTAGGCGGGAGGGCTTCGGGGATACGCAGTATTTT. Its translation is CSASRREGFGDTQYF. The chain uses TRBV20-1 and TRBJ2-3; 9 bases align to TRBD2. V shed 3 bases and J 6 bases; nucleotides not matched to a gene: 10. The length of the CDR3 is 15 residues. The germline V gene has CDR1 DFQATT and CDR2 SNEGSKA (reference sequence).

The chain couples TRBV6-5 to TRBJ1-6, with D possibly TRBD1 on 6 matching bases. V was clipped by 6 bases and J by 4 bases, with 13 bases between them. CDR3 length: 15 amino acids. Per germline, CDR1 MNHEY and CDR2 SVGAGI. In DNA form, the CDR3 reads TGTGCCAGCAGAGGGGGAGGGAAGTATAATTCACCCCTCCACTTT. Its translation: CASRGGGKYNSPLHF.